This T cell receptor beta chain is drawn from a study of blood T cell repertoires in COVID-19. Whole-study context: Spain, Italy and the United States supplied samples that represented acute and convalescent COVID-19.

Sequenced by immunoSEQ multiplex PCR; TCRdb stores in-frame clones only, minus some. The sample has 200,000 to 300,000 clones; around 88% are singletons. The germline CDR1 and CDR2 sequences are SGHRS and YFSETQ. V was trimmed by 4 bases and J by 0 bases, leaving 13 bases between them. The CDR3 spans 16 residues. This clone has only a few counts. Specimen: PBMCs or T cells enriched from blood (not recorded which). The V call is TRBV5-1, the J call TRBJ1-4, with TRBD1 as a possible D gene (6 bases). This sequence was found in a man in his forties who had recovered from COVID-19. CDR3: CASSNRQAATNEKLFF. CDR3 coding DNA: TGCGCCAGCAGCAACCGACAGGCTGCAACTAATGAAAAACTGTTTTTT.